These 27 T cell receptor beta chains were all obtained from the same sample, sequenced in a study of CD8 T cells in ankylosing spondylitis. Study-level findings and limits: Ankylosing spondylitis blood appeared to be characterized by a TCR beta motif of under ten highly homologous variants.

TCRdb itself ran the 5' RACE reads through MiXCR, one entry per CDR3 protein. The sample records approximately 400,000 distinct CDR3 sequences, around 26% being singletons. No antigens are known for them. Sequences were obtained from blood, either unsorted or a sorted T cell fraction (not recorded which). The receptors stem from a male donor with ankylosing spondylitis.

This clonotype was detected a few times. The V call is TRBV5-1, the J call TRBJ1-1, with TRBD1 matching 7 bases. The CDR3 is 13 amino acids. Germline-derived CDR1 and CDR2 are SGHRS and YFSETQ. The junction had 5 bases not matched to a gene; V was cut back by 3 bases and J by 6 bases. DNA for the CDR3: TGCGCCAGCAGCTGGGGGACAGTCGCTGAAGCTTTCTTT. This translates into CASSWGTVAEAFF.

This clonotype was found many times. The rearrangement uses TRBV29-1 and TRBJ1-2; D possibly corresponds to TRBD1 (5 bases). The V gene lost 7 bases and the J gene lost 10 bases, with 19 bases spanning the gap. This CDR3 region has 12 residues. Germline V lookup: CDR1 SQVTM, CDR2 ANQGSEA. The CDR3 sequence is CSARGTAGNYTF. In DNA, the CDR3 is TGCAGCGCCCGGGGGACCGCCGGGAACTACACCTTC.

This clonotype has a count of ten or more. The chain couples TRBV11-2 to TRBJ1-4, with TRBD1 matching over 11 bases. CDR1 is SGHAT, CDR2 FQNNGV, per germline. The CDR3 has 14 residues. J was trimmed by 8 bases and V by 2 bases; bases with no gene match: 1. The chain's CDR3 is CASSLWTGGEKLFF. The CDR3 coding sequence is TGTGCCAGCAGCTTATGGACAGGGGGCGAAAAACTGTTTTTT.

This clonotype was detected many times. This chain connects TRBV7-8 to TRBJ1-1; possible D gene TRBD1, 5 bases. Between the trimmed V and J ends, which lost 5 bases and 3 bases, there was a span of 13 bases. CDR3 length equals 14 residues. Germline CDR1 reads SGHVS; CDR2 reads FQNEAQ. The CDR3 region has the DNA TGTGCCAGCAGCGGAATAAAGGGGTACACTGAAGCTTTCTTT. As protein: CASSGIKGYTEAFF.

The V gene is TRBV10-3, the J gene TRBJ2-7, with D unresolved. Trimming removed 4 bases at V and 4 bases at J, with 5 bases between. Germline CDR1 is ENHRY and CDR2 is SYGVKD. The CDR3 sequence is 11 residues long. CDR3: CAISGGYEQYV. The CDR3, as DNA: TGTGCCATCAGTGGGGGTTACGAGCAGTACGTC.

This clonotype was found a few times. V is TRBV11-2 and J is TRBJ1-6, with D possibly matching TRBD1 (5 bases). CDR1 is SGHAT and CDR2 is FQNNGV in the germline V gene. V was shortened by 3 bases and J by 8 bases, with 20 bases between the two germline ends. The CDR3 length is 17 residues. In DNA, the CDR3 is TGTGCCAGCAGCTTCCTTGGGGGGGTAGGACTCGATTCACCCCTCCACTTT. This encodes CASSFLGGVGLDSPLHF. The whole variable domain, filled in from reference TRBV11-2 and TRBJ1-6, reads EAGVAQSPRYKIIEKRQSVAFWCNPISGHATLYWYQQILGQGPKLLIQFQNNGVVDDSQLPKDRFSAERLKGVDSTLKIQPAKLEDSAVYLCASSFLGGVGLDSPLHFGNGTRLTVT.

The genes are TRBV20-1 and TRBJ2-5, with 9 positions matching TRBD1. V was clipped by 3 bases and J by 6 bases; unmatched bases: 8. Germline V gene lookup returns CDR1 DFQATT and CDR2 SNEGSKA (reference sequence). CDR3 length: 14 amino acids. CDR3 residues: CSARRTGAIQTQYF. The CDR3 DNA reads TGCAGTGCTAGGCGGACAGGGGCAATACAGACCCAGTACTTC.

Only a few counts were recorded for this clonotype. V gene TRBV9 combines with J gene TRBJ2-3; perhaps D is TRBD1 or TRBD2 (5 bases each). The CDR3 covers 15 residues. The germline V and J ends were trimmed by 0 bases and 5 bases, with 13 bases remaining between them. CDR1 is SGDLS, CDR2 YYNGEE, per germline. CDR3 region: CASSVAGTRGDTQYF. Here the CDR3 DNA reads TGTGCCAGCAGCGTAGCTGGGACCCGAGGAGATACGCAGTATTTT.

This clonotype was seen only a few times. This chain joins TRBV12-3 or TRBV12-4 and TRBJ1-5; D is uncertain. Between the trimmed V and J ends, which lost 3 bases and 9 bases, there was a span of 9 bases. The CDR3 is made up of 12 amino acids. The CDR3 region has the DNA TGTGCCAGCAGTTTTGACCCGTCGCCCCAGCATTTT. Protein: CASSFDPSPQHF.

This clonotype showed up just a few times. The V call is TRBV5-5, the J call TRBJ2-5; a weak D match, TRBD2 (5 bases). CDR3 size: 14 residues. Germline CDR1 is SGHKS and CDR2 is YYEKEE (reference sequence). V lost 4 bases and J 5 bases, leaving 15 bases between the germline ends. The CDR3 region is CASSLSDPGETQYF. CDR3 coding DNA: TGTGCCAGCAGCCTCTCCGACCCGGGGGAGACCCAGTACTTC. The variable domain in full, with the rest retrieved from reference TRBV5-5 and TRBJ2-5, is DAGVTQSPTHLIKTRGQQVTLRCSPISGHKSVSWYQQVLGQGPQFIFQYYEKEERGRGNFPDRFSARQFPNYSSELNVNALLLGDSALYLCASSLSDPGETQYFGPGTRLLVL.

The chain combines TRBV7-7 with TRBJ2-5, with 9 bases fitting TRBD1. This CDR3 comprises 13 residues. Unmatched junction bases numbered 1, after V lost 1 base and J lost 7 bases. Germline CDR1 is SSHAT and CDR2 is FNYEAQ (reference sequence). CDR3 bases: TGTGCCAGCAGCTTAGAGGACAGGGGGACCCAGTACTTC. It codes for CASSLEDRGTQYF. Based on the CDR3 plus reference TRBV7-7 and TRBJ2-5, the full variable domain is GAGVSQSPRYKVTKRGQDVTLRCDPISSHATLYWYQQALGQGPEFLTYFNYEAQPDKSGLPSDRFSAERPEGSISTLTIQRTEQRDSAMYRCASSLEDRGTQYFGPGTRLLVL.

This chain connects TRBV12-3 or TRBV12-4 to TRBJ2-1, with TRBD1 matching 7 bases. The V gene end was trimmed by 6 bases and the J gene end by 8 bases; junction bases not matched to a gene: 7. The CDR3 length is 13 residues. The chain's CDR3 is CASRRQGRDEQFF. CDR3 nucleotide sequence: TGTGCCAGCAGGAGACAGGGTCGGGATGAGCAGTTCTTC.

The chain recombines TRBV20-1 with TRBJ2-2; no firm D call. The CDR3 runs to 14 residues. Trimming took 0 bases from V and 4 from J, leaving 9 bases between them. Germline V CDR1 and CDR2: DFQATT, SNEGSKA (reference sequence). The CDR3 protein is CSARDPRRTGELFF. The CDR3 region has the DNA TGCAGTGCTAGAGACCCACGGCGCACCGGGGAGCTGTTTTTT.

The genes are TRBV5-1 and TRBJ2-5; 12 bases are a match to TRBD2. The CDR3 length is 14 residues. Germline assignment: CDR1 SGHRS and CDR2 YFSETQ. V shed 5 bases, J shed 5 bases, and the junction held 4 bases outside the gene matches. The CDR3, as DNA: TGCGCCAGCAGGCTAGCGGGAGGGTCCGAGACCCAGTACTTC. Amino acid sequence: CASRLAGGSETQYF.

The chain has TRBV20-1 and TRBJ1-1; the D gene is possibly TRBD1 (6 bases). The germline V gene encodes CDR1 DFQATT and CDR2 SNEGSKA (reference sequence). This CDR3 spans 14 amino acids. The V end was cut by 2 bases, the J end by 3 bases, with 13 bases between. The CDR3: CSARRGAKDTEAFF. DNA of the CDR3: TGCAGTGCTAGAAGGGGGGCTAAGGACACTGAAGCTTTCTTT.

The rearrangement joins TRBV3-1 to TRBJ1-1, with D unclear. Germline V gene sequence: CDR1 LGHDT, CDR2 YNNKEL (reference sequence). With 4 bases removed from V and 1 base from J, the gap between germline ends came to 10 bases. The CDR3 has 14 amino acids. For the CDR3, the DNA is TGTGCCAGCAGCCCGAACGGAAGGAACACTGAAGCTTTCTTT. Protein: CASSPNGRNTEAFF.

The V call is TRBV28, the J call TRBJ2-2; D gene ambiguous. The CDR3 runs to 12 residues. CDR1 and CDR2 (germline): MDHEN, SYDVKM. The V end was cut by 7 bases, the J end by 1 base, with 4 bases between. In DNA form, the CDR3 reads TGTGCCAGCAATGGGAACACCGGGGAGCTGTTTTTT. Protein sequence: CASNGNTGELFF.

The chain employs TRBV7-8 and TRBJ2-1, with TRBD2 matching over 8 bases. The CDR3 length is 17 residues. Germline assignment: CDR1 SGHVS and CDR2 FQNEAQ. The V gene end was trimmed by 0 bases and the J gene end by 6 bases; junction bases not matched to a gene: 10. The CDR3 DNA reads TGTGCCAGCAGCTTAGCGTTGGGAAACAGCGGGGGCAATGAGCAGTTCTTC. Translation gives CASSLALGNSGGNEQFF.

This clonotype was counted only a few times. V usage is TRBV20-1 and J usage is TRBJ1-2; no clear D. Per the germline V gene, CDR1 is DFQATT and CDR2 is SNEGSKA (reference sequence). The CDR3 contains 11 residues. V gave up 5 bases and J gave up 4 bases, with 8 bases separating them. The CDR3 nucleotides read TGCAGTGCTTATCTACTCTATGGCTACACCTTC. Amino acids: CSAYLLYGYTF.

The chain couples TRBV21-1 to TRBJ1-1; the table's TRBD1 call for D was not verified on the DNA. TRBV21-1 is reported as a pseudogene. The CDR3 runs to 13 residues. This CDR3 is CASSGQGDTEAFF. CDR3 sequence (DNA): TGTGCCAGCAGCGGACAGGGGGACACTGAAGCTTTCTTT.

This clonotype has a handful of counts. The chain uses TRBV7-2 and TRBJ1-3; D unresolved. Germline-derived CDR1 and CDR2 are SGHTA and FQGNSA. V shed 6 bases and J shed 4 bases, with 16 bases lying between them. CDR3 size: 15 residues. The CDR3 bases are TGTGCCAGCAGTGGAGACTATAGGTCAGGAAACACCATATATTTT. The encoded protein is CASSGDYRSGNTIYF.

The chain couples TRBV7-2 to TRBJ1-2; D is undetermined. The CDR3 is 13 residues long. CDR1 SGHTA and CDR2 FQGNSA come from the germline V gene. The ends were cut back, 7 bases at V and 4 bases at J, with 13 bases in the middle. CDR3 amino acids: CASTSWVGYGYTF. The CDR3 nucleotides read TGTGCCAGCACCTCCTGGGTGGGCTATGGCTACACCTTC.

The rearrangement uses TRBV5-1 and TRBJ2-3; a weak D match, TRBD1 (6 bases). V was trimmed by 0 bases and J by 4 bases, leaving 9 bases between them. There are 14 residues in the CDR3. In germline, CDR1 is SGHRS, CDR2 YFSETQ. The CDR3 loop reads CASSLVTGSDTQYF. The CDR3 coding sequence is TGCGCCAGCAGCTTGGTCACAGGGTCAGATACGCAGTATTTT.

This clonotype turned up a few times. The rearrangement uses TRBV25-1 and TRBJ2-5; perhaps TRBD2 as D (6 bases). This CDR3 is 13 amino acids long. Trimming left V 3 bases short and J 6 bases short, with 11 bases between. Looked up from germline, CDR1 is MGHDK and CDR2 is SYGVNS. The CDR3 DNA reads TGTGCCAGCAGTGAGGCGGGAAGAAAGACCCAGTACTTC. It yields the protein CASSEAGRKTQYF.

This clonotype turned up a few times. The rearrangement joins TRBV5-4 to TRBJ2-1, with 12 bases matching TRBD2. The CDR3 is 16 residues long. The V gene's germline CDR1 is SGHNT and CDR2 YYREEE (reference sequence). The CDR3 loop is CVMTSGGYIQRNEQFF. DNA of the CDR3: TGTGTGATGACTAGCGGGGGTTATATACAGAGGAATGAGCAGTTCTTC. Supplemented by reference TRBV5-4 and TRBJ2-1, the full variable domain reads ETGVTQSPTHLIKTRGQQVTLRCSSQSGHNTVSWYQQALGQGPQFIFQYYREEENGRGNFPPRFSGLQFPNYSSELNVNALELDDSALYLCVMTSGGYIQRNEQFFGPGTRLTVL.

This clonotype occurred a few times. This sequence joins TRBV5-1 and TRBJ2-2, with 14 nucleotides matching TRBD2. Looked up from germline, CDR1 is SGHRS and CDR2 is YFSETQ. After removal of 3 bases from V and 7 bases from J, the junction contained 5 bases not matched to a gene. The CDR3 runs to 16 residues. This CDR3 reads CASSSGLAGEGGELFF. In DNA form, the CDR3 reads TGCGCCAGCAGCTCGGGACTAGCGGGAGAGGGCGGGGAGCTGTTTTTT. The entire variable domain, with the rest obtained from reference TRBV5-1 and TRBJ2-2, is as follows: KAGVTQTPRYLIKTRGQQVTLSCSPISGHRSVSWYQQTPGQGLQFLFEYFSETQRNKGNFPGRFSGRQFSNSRSEMNVSTLELGDSALYLCASSSGLAGEGGELFFGEGSRLTVL.

At least ten counts were recorded for this clonotype. This chain uses TRBV12-3 or TRBV12-4 with TRBJ2-5, with TRBD1 matching 7 bases. The V gene end was trimmed by 2 bases and the J gene end by 4 bases; junction bases not matched to a gene: 1. There are 13 residues in the CDR3. CDR3: CASSLRGLETQYF. The DNA for the CDR3 is TGTGCCAGCAGTTTAAGGGGGCTAGAGACCCAGTACTTC.